These 2 T cell receptor beta chains share one sample of origin, sequenced in a study of shared clonotypes between healthy human individuals. The naive CD8 fraction comprised CD45RO-negative cells positively selected for CCR7 and excluded terminally differentiated effector memory CD45RA+ cells. Clones were read by immunoSEQ multiplex PCR, and TCRdb kept only the in-frame ones, dropping some. The sample has roughly 2 million clones, approximately 94% seen once. Material: naive CD8+ T cells sorted from blood. The receptors here all came from a man younger than 30 in good health.

This clone was observed a handful of times. The sample carries other DNA sequences with the same CDR3. The V gene is TRBV6-5, the J gene TRBJ1-2; TRBD1 agrees at 7 bases. Germline V gives CDR1 MNHEY, CDR2 SVGAGI. The V gene end was trimmed by 4 bases and the J gene end by 2 bases; junction bases not matched to a gene: 1. CDR3 length: 13 residues. The CDR3 is CASSWGQNYGYTF. The CDR3 DNA is TGTGCCAGCAGTTGGGGACAGAACTATGGCTACACCTTC.

This clone occurred once. The chain employs TRBV2 and TRBJ2-5; 9 nucleotides line up with TRBD2. Germline V gene data show CDR1 as SNHLY and CDR2 as FYNNEI. V dropped 3 bases and J dropped 5; count of bases not matched to a gene: 7. The CDR3 has 15 residues. CDR3 DNA sequence: TGTGCCAGCAGTGATTGGCGGGGGGGCCGGGAGACCCAGTACTTC. Protein sequence: CASSDWRGGRETQYF. The full variable domain, with the rest looked up from reference TRBV2 and TRBJ2-5, is EPEVTQTPSHQVTQMGQEVILRCVPISNHLYFYWYRQILGQKVEFLVSFYNNEISEKSEIFDDQFSVERPDGSNFTLKIRSTKLEDSAMYFCASSDWRGGRETQYFGPGTRLLVL.